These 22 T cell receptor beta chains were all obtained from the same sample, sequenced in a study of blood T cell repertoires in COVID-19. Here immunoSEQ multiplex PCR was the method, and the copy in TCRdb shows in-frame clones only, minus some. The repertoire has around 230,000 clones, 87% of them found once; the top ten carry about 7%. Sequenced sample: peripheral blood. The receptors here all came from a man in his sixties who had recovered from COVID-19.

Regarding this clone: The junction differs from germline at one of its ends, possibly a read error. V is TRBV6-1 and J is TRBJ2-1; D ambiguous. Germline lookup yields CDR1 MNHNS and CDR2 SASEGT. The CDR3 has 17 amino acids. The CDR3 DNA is TGTGCCAGCAGTAAAGCCTCAACAGCCGCTTACTACAATGAGCAGTTCTTC. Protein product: CASSKASTAAYYNEQFF.

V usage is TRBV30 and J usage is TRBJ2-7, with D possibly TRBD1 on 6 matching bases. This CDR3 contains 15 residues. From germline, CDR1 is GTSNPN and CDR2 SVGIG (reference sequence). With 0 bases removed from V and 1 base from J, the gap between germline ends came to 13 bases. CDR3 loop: CAWSVQGMGSYEQYF. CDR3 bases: TGTGCCTGGAGTGTCCAGGGGATGGGGTCCTACGAGCAGTACTTC.

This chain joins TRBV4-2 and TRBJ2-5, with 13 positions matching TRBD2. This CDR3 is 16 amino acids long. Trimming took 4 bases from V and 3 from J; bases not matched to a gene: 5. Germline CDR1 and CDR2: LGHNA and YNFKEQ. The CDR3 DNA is TGTGCCAGCAGCCCCTGGACTAGCGGGGGTGAAGAGACCCAGTACTTC. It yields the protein CASSPWTSGGEETQYF.

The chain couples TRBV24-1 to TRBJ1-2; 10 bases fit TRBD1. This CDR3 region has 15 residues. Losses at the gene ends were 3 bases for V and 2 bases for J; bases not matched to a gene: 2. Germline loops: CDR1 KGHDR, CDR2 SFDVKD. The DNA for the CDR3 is TGTGCCACCAGTGATGACAGGGGGCAGAACTATGGCTACACCTTC. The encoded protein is CATSDDRGQNYGYTF.

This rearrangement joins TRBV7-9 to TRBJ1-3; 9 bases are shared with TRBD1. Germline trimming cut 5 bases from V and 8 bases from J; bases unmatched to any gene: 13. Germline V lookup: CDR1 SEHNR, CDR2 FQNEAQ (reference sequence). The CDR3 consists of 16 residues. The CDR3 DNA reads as TGTGCCAGCAGCCCAAGGACAGGGGCCGCCTCGGACACCATATATTTT. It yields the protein CASSPRTGAASDTIYF.

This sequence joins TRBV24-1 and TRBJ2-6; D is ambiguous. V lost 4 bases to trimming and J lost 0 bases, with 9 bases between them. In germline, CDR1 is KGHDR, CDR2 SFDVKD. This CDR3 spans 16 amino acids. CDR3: CATSDSYLSGANVLTF. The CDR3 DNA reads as TGTGCCACCAGTGACTCCTACCTCTCTGGGGCCAACGTCCTGACTTTC.

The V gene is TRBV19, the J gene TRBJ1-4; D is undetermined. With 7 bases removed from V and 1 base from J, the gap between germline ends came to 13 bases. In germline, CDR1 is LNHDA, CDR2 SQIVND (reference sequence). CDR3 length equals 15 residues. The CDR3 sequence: CASTPMAETNEKLFF. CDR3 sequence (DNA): TGTGCCAGTACCCCAATGGCAGAAACTAATGAAAAACTGTTTTTT. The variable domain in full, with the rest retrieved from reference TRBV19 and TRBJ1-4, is DGGITQSPKYLFRKEGQNVTLSCEQNLNHDAMYWYRQDPGQGLRLIYYSQIVNDFQKGDIAEGYSVSREKKESFPLTVTSAQKNPTAFYLCASTPMAETNEKLFFGSGTQLSVL.

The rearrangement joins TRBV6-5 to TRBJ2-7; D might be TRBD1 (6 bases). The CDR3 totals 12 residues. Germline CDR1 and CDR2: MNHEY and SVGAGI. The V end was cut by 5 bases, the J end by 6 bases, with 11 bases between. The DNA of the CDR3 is TGTGCCAGCAGTAAACAGGGCCCCGAGCAGTACGTC. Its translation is CASSKQGPEQYV.

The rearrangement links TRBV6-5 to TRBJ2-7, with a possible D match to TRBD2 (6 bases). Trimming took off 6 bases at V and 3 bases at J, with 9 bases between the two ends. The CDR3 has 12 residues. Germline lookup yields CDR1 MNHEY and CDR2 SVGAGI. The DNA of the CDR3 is TGTGCCAGCAGCCCCGGGGGCTACGAGCAGTACTTC. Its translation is CASSPGGYEQYF.

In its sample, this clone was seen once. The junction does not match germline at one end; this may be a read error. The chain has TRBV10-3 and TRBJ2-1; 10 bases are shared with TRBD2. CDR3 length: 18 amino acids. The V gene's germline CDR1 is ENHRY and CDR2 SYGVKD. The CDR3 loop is CAISDPSGGPSSYNEQLF. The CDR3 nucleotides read TGTGCCATCAGTGATCCTAGCGGGGGCCCCAGCTCCTACAATGAGCAGCTCTTC.

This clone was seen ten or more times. CDR3 bases: TGTGCCAGCAGAAGGAGCTCTGGGGCCAACGTCCTGACTTTC. Its protein is CASRRSSGANVLTF. V and J are TRBV7-8 and TRBJ2-6; D call uncertain. The CDR3 is made up of 14 amino acids. Germline V gene sequence: CDR1 SGHVS, CDR2 FQNEAQ. Trimming left V 6 bases short and J 0 bases short, with 6 bases between.

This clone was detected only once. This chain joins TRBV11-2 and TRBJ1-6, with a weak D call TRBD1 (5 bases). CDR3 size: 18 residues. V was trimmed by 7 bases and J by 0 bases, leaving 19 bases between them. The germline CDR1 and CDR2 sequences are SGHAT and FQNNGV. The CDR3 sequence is CASTHRRGGLSYNSPLHF. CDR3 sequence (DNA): TGTGCCAGCACCCATCGTCGGGGGGGACTCTCCTATAATTCACCCCTCCACTTT. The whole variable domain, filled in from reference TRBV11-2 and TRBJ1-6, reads EAGVAQSPRYKIIEKRQSVAFWCNPISGHATLYWYQQILGQGPKLLIQFQNNGVVDDSQLPKDRFSAERLKGVDSTLKIQPAKLEDSAVYLCASTHRRGGLSYNSPLHFGNGTRLTVT.

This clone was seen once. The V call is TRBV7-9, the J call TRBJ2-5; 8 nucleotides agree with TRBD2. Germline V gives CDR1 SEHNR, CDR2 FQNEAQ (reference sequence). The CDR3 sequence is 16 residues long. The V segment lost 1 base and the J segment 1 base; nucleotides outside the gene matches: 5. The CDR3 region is CASSLGSRGAQETQYF. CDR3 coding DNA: TGTGCCAGCAGCTTAGGGTCGCGGGGGGCCCAAGAGACCCAGTACTTC.

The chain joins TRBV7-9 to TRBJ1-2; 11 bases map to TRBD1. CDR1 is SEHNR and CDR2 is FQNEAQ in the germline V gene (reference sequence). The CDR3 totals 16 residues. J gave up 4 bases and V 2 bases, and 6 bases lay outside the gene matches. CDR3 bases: TGTGCCAGCAGCTTATTCGGGGACAGGGGGATCTATGGCTACACCTTC. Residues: CASSLFGDRGIYGYTF.

The CDR3 spells CASSQAGQGAYEQYF. CDR3 nucleotide sequence: TGCGCCAGCAGCCAAGCGGGACAGGGCGCCTACGAGCAGTACTTC. This chain uses TRBV4-1 with TRBJ2-7; 9 positions match TRBD1. The CDR3 has 15 amino acids. Germline V gene data show CDR1 as MGHRA and CDR2 as YSYEKL. The trim removed 1 base at V and 2 bases at J, leaving 3 bases unmatched.

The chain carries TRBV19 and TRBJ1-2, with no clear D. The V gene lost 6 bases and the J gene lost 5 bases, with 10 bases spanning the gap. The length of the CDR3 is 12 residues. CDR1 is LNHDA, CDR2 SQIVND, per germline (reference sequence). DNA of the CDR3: TGTGCCAGTAGCCGCCGGGAGTATGGCTACACCTTC. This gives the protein CASSRREYGYTF. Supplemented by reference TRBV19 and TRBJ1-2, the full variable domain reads DGGITQSPKYLFRKEGQNVTLSCEQNLNHDAMYWYRQDPGQGLRLIYYSQIVNDFQKGDIAEGYSVSREKKESFPLTVTSAQKNPTAFYLCASSRREYGYTFGSGTRLTVV.

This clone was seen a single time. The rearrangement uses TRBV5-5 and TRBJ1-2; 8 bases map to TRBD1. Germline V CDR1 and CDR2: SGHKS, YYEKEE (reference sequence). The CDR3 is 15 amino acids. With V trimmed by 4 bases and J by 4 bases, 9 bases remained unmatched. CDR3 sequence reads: CASSPGTGLSYGYTF. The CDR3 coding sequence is TGTGCCAGCAGCCCAGGGACAGGTTTGAGCTATGGCTACACCTTC.

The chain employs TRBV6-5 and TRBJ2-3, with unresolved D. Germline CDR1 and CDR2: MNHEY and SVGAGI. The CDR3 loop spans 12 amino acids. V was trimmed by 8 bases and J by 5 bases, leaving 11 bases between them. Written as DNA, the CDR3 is TGTGCCAGCGTACAAACGGGAGATACGCAGTATTTT. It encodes CASVQTGDTQYF.

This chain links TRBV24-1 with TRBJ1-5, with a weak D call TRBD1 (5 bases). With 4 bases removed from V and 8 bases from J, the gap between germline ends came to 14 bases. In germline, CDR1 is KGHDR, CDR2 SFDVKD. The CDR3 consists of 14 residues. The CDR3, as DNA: TGTGCCACCAGTGAACCGGGACTCCAGGAGCCCCAGCATTTT. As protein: CATSEPGLQEPQHF.

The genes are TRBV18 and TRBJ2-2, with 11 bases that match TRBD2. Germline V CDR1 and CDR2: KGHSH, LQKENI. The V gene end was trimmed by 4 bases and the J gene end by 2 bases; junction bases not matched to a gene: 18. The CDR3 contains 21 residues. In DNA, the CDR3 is TGTGCCAGCTCACGACCACTGTCTAGCGGGGGGCGCCCCCAAAACACCGGGGAGCTGTTTTTT. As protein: CASSRPLSSGGRPQNTGELFF.

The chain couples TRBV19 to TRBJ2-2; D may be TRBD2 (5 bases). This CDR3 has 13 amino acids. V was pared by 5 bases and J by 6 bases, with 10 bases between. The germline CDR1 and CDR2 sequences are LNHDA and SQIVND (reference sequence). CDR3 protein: CASSLRGSGELFF. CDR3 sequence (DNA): TGTGCCAGTAGTCTGAGAGGGTCCGGGGAGCTGTTTTTT.

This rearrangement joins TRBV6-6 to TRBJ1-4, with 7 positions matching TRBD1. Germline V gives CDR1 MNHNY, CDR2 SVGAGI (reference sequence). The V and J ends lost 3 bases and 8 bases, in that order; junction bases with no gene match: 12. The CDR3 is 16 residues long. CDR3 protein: CASSYGPPSRGEKLFF. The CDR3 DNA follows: TGTGCCAGCAGTTATGGTCCACCATCCAGGGGGGAAAAACTGTTTTTT.